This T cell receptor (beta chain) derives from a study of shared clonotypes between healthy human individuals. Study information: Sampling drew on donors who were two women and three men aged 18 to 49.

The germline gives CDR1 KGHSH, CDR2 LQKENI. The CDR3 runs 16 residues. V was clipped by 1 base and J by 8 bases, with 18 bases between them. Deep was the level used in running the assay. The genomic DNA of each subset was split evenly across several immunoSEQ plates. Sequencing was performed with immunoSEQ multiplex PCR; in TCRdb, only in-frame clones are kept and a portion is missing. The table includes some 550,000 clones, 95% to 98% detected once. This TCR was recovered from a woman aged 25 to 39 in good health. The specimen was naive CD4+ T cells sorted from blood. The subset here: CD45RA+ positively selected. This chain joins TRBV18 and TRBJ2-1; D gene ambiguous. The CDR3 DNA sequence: TGTGCCAGCTCACCACAATCGGCCTCGCCGGTGTATGAGCAGTTCTTC. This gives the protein CASSPQSASPVYEQFF.